This T cell receptor (beta chain) is drawn from a study of metastatic and nonmetastatic thyroid tumors. As for the study in general: Thyroid patients, malignant and benign, had repertoires compared across blood and tumor or nodule tissue. The study's findings and limits: Reports indicated that malignant thyroid tumors showed significantly higher TCR beta diversity than benign nodules did, in blood and tumor.

Original analysis: CDR3 was compared across clinicopathological groups, and the resulting differences were used to build a distant-metastasis classifier for papillary thyroid cancer. TCRdb reprocessed the PCR reads using MiXCR. These V and J calls rely on TCRdb rather than the paper's analysis. The sample lists approximately 38,000 clones; around 26% were seen once. The CDR3 has 14 amino acids. The V end lost 4 bases, the J end lost 2 bases, and 12 bases lay between the germline ends. By share of the sample, this clone is medium-sized. The antigen is not known. There were no patients who had received any treatment before thyroid surgery.

This sequence joins TRBV12-3 or TRBV12-4 and TRBJ2-7; TRBD2 is a possible D gene (5 bases). The sample comprised blood. This clonotype originated in a female donor with papillary thyroid cancer or a benign thyroid nodule (not recorded which). Some clones in this sample may be carry-over from other donors' samples. The CDR3 sequence is CASSSRAKTYEQYF. CDR3 DNA sequence: TGTGCCAGCAGTTCGCGGGCAAAAACCTACGAGCAGTACTTC.